The rows below give T cell receptor beta chains drawn from one sample of a study of blood T cell repertoires in COVID-19. Clones were read by immunoSEQ multiplex PCR, and TCRdb kept only the in-frame ones, dropping some. The sample consists of around 130,000 clones, about 89% of them appearing once. The sequenced material came from peripheral blood. These TCRs come from a man aged 45 to 65 with active or convalescent COVID-19. The CDR3 runs from the conserved cysteine through the conserved F or W. The order of the fields is CDR3 length, V gene, D gene, clone size, J gene, CDR3 DNA, CDR3 protein. A D gene is named only where the DNA matches it firmly. Not all rows give a size; the values are once, few, many and, for expanded clones, a class.

cdr3_length: 18; v_call: TRBV19; d_call: .; clone_size: .; j_call: TRBJ2-5; cdr3_nt: TGTGCCAGTAGTATTAGGGGTTTGGGGTCGGACATCCAAGAGACCCAGTACTTC; cdr3_aa: CASSIRGLGSDIQETQYF
cdr3_length: 12; v_call: TRBV28; d_call: .; clone_size: .; j_call: TRBJ2-3; cdr3_nt: TGTGCCAGCACCGGTGACACTGATACGCAGTATTTT; cdr3_aa: CASTGDTDTQYF
cdr3_length: 16; v_call: TRBV5-8; d_call: TRBD1; clone_size: .; j_call: TRBJ1-5; cdr3_nt: TGTGCCAGCAGCTTGGGAACAGGGGGCGAGGGACAGCCCCAGCATTTT; cdr3_aa: CASSLGTGGEGQPQHF
cdr3_length: 16; v_call: TRBV5-1; d_call: TRBD2; clone_size: .; j_call: TRBJ2-1; cdr3_nt: TGCGCCAGCAGCCCGGAAGCGGGAGCGGTTAGGGGTGAGCAGTTCTTC; cdr3_aa: CASSPEAGAVRGEQFF
cdr3_length: 15; v_call: TRBV28; d_call: TRBD2; clone_size: .; j_call: TRBJ2-1; cdr3_nt: TGTGCCAGCAGTTTATTAGCGGGAAAACACAATGAGCAGTTCTTC; cdr3_aa: CASSLLAGKHNEQFF
cdr3_length: 14; v_call: TRBV15; d_call: .; clone_size: .; j_call: TRBJ2-5; cdr3_nt: TGTGCCACCAGCAGAGATCAGGGTGGAGAGACCCAGTACTTC; cdr3_aa: CATSRDQGGETQYF
cdr3_length: 17; v_call: TRBV28; d_call: .; clone_size: .; j_call: TRBJ1-4; cdr3_nt: TGTGCCAGCAGTTTTCAGGACGGGGGGCAGGCTAATGAAAAACTGTTTTTT; cdr3_aa: CASSFQDGGQANEKLFF
cdr3_length: 13; v_call: TRBV19; d_call: .; clone_size: .; j_call: TRBJ1-3; cdr3_nt: TGTGCCAGTAGGGAGAACTCTGGAAACACCATATATTTT; cdr3_aa: CASRENSGNTIYF
cdr3_length: 13; v_call: TRBV9; d_call: .; clone_size: .; j_call: TRBJ1-1; cdr3_nt: TGTGCCAGCAGCGTAGGAGGGCCCGCTGAAGCTTTCTTT; cdr3_aa: CASSVGGPAEAFF
cdr3_length: 18; v_call: TRBV7-9; d_call: TRBD2; clone_size: once; j_call: TRBJ2-1; cdr3_nt: TGTGCCAGCAGTTTGGTTCGGGGAGGACTAGCGGGGTACAATGGGCAGTTCTTC; cdr3_aa: CASSLVRGGLAGYNGQFF
cdr3_length: 13; v_call: TRBV10-1; d_call: TRBD1; clone_size: .; j_call: TRBJ1-1; cdr3_nt: TGCGCCAGCAGTGAGGGCAGGGGGACTGAAGCTTTCTTT; cdr3_aa: CASSEGRGTEAFF
cdr3_length: 16; v_call: TRBV6-2/TRBV6-3; d_call: .; clone_size: few; j_call: TRBJ1-5; cdr3_nt: TGTGCCAGCAGTTCGTTGGGAGGGGGACGAAGTCAGCCCCAGCATTTT; cdr3_aa: CASSSLGGGRSQPQHF
cdr3_length: 18; v_call: TRBV5-3; d_call: .; clone_size: .; j_call: TRBJ2-7; cdr3_nt: TGTGCCAGAAGCTTGGGGTCCAGGGAGGACGATAGAACCTACGAGCAGTACTTC; cdr3_aa: CARSLGSREDDRTYEQYF
cdr3_length: 16; v_call: TRBV4-2; d_call: TRBD2; clone_size: .; j_call: TRBJ2-7; cdr3_nt: TGTGCCAGCAGCCAAGATCTCGCGGGAGGGTTCTCCGAGCAGTACTTC; cdr3_aa: CASSQDLAGGFSEQYF
cdr3_length: 14; v_call: TRBV29-1; d_call: TRBD2; clone_size: .; j_call: TRBJ2-1; cdr3_nt: TGCAGCGGGAGACTAGCGGGAGTTTACAATGAGCAGTTCTTC; cdr3_aa: CSGRLAGVYNEQFF
cdr3_length: 14; v_call: TRBV4-1; d_call: .; clone_size: .; j_call: TRBJ2-7; cdr3_nt: TGCGCCAGCAGCCAAGATGTATGGAGTTACGAGCAGTACTTC; cdr3_aa: CASSQDVWSYEQYF
cdr3_length: 16; v_call: TRBV11-1; d_call: .; clone_size: .; j_call: TRBJ2-5; cdr3_nt: TGTGCCAGCAGCTTAGTCCGGGGGGCGCTTCGGGAGACCCAGTACTTC; cdr3_aa: CASSLVRGALRETQYF
cdr3_length: 15; v_call: TRBV5-1; d_call: TRBD2; clone_size: .; j_call: TRBJ2-1; cdr3_nt: TGCGCCAGCAGCCTCGGGACTAGCGGACACAATGAGCAGTTCTTC; cdr3_aa: CASSLGTSGHNEQFF
cdr3_length: 14; v_call: TRBV7-8; d_call: .; clone_size: .; j_call: TRBJ1-2; cdr3_nt: TGTGCCAGCAGCTTAGCGGCAGATAACTATGGCTACACCTTC; cdr3_aa: CASSLAADNYGYTF
cdr3_length: 15; v_call: TRBV7-2; d_call: .; clone_size: .; j_call: TRBJ2-5; cdr3_nt: TGTGCCAGCAACGCCGGGACTTTAGGTCAAGAGACCCAGTACTTC; cdr3_aa: CASNAGTLGQETQYF
cdr3_length: 11; v_call: TRBV20-1; d_call: .; clone_size: .; j_call: TRBJ2-7; cdr3_nt: TGCAGTGGGGAACTAGCTTACGAGCAGTACTTC; cdr3_aa: CSGELAYEQYF
cdr3_length: 13; v_call: TRBV30; d_call: .; clone_size: .; j_call: TRBJ1-1; cdr3_nt: TGTGCCTGGAGCCTGGGGCAGGCCGTAGGCGCTTTCTTT; cdr3_aa: CAWSLGQAVGAFF
cdr3_length: 13; v_call: TRBV19; d_call: TRBD1; clone_size: .; j_call: TRBJ1-1; cdr3_nt: TGTGCCAGTAGACGGGACAGGGGGTCTTCAGCTTTCTTT; cdr3_aa: CASRRDRGSSAFF
cdr3_length: 13; v_call: TRBV12-5; d_call: .; clone_size: once; j_call: TRBJ1-1; cdr3_nt: TGTGCTAGTGGTTTAAGACAGAACACTGAAGCTTTCTTT; cdr3_aa: CASGLRQNTEAFF
cdr3_length: 13; v_call: TRBV10-3; d_call: TRBD1; clone_size: .; j_call: TRBJ2-7; cdr3_nt: TGTGCCATCAGTAGGGACAGGGAATACGAGCAGTACTTC; cdr3_aa: CAISRDREYEQYF
cdr3_length: 14; v_call: TRBV7-6; d_call: .; clone_size: .; j_call: TRBJ1-1; cdr3_nt: TGTGCCAGCAGCCAAAGCACAGGTGGAACTGAAGCTTTCTTT; cdr3_aa: CASSQSTGGTEAFF
cdr3_length: 15; v_call: TRBV11-2; d_call: .; clone_size: .; j_call: TRBJ2-1; cdr3_nt: TGTGCCAGCAGCCTAAGTGTTAGCGACGCCAATGAGCAGTTCTTC; cdr3_aa: CASSLSVSDANEQFF
cdr3_length: 13; v_call: TRBV10-3; d_call: TRBD1; clone_size: .; j_call: TRBJ2-1; cdr3_nt: TGTGCCATCACCCCCACAGGGGGCAATGAGCAGTTCTTC; cdr3_aa: CAITPTGGNEQFF
cdr3_length: 15; v_call: TRBV5-1; d_call: .; clone_size: .; j_call: TRBJ1-2; cdr3_nt: TGCGCCAGCAGCCGGGGATCTGATTCTTCGTCGGGCTACACCTTC; cdr3_aa: CASSRGSDSSSGYTF
cdr3_length: 13; v_call: TRBV19; d_call: .; clone_size: .; j_call: TRBJ1-1; cdr3_nt: TGTGCCAGTAGTACCACAGGGCCCACTGAAGCTTTCTTT; cdr3_aa: CASSTTGPTEAFF
cdr3_length: 14; v_call: TRBV7-8; d_call: .; clone_size: .; j_call: TRBJ2-7; cdr3_nt: TGTGCCAGCAGCTTAGCCCGCCAGACCTACGAGCAGTACTTC; cdr3_aa: CASSLARQTYEQYF
cdr3_length: 14; v_call: TRBV23-1; d_call: TRBD1; clone_size: .; j_call: TRBJ1-2; cdr3_nt: TGCGCCAGCATACAAGCCCTACAGGGGAATGGCTACACCTTC; cdr3_aa: CASIQALQGNGYTF
cdr3_length: 13; v_call: TRBV6-5; d_call: .; clone_size: .; j_call: TRBJ1-2; cdr3_nt: TGTGCCAGCGAGGACAGTCTCTTCTATGGCTACACCTTC; cdr3_aa: CASEDSLFYGYTF
cdr3_length: 14; v_call: TRBV27; d_call: TRBD2; clone_size: .; j_call: TRBJ2-1; cdr3_nt: TGTGCCAGCAGTTTGTGGACTAGCAGGAATGAGCAGTTCTTC; cdr3_aa: CASSLWTSRNEQFF
cdr3_length: 13; v_call: TRBV10-1; d_call: .; clone_size: .; j_call: TRBJ1-2; cdr3_nt: TGCGCCAGCAGTAATGACAGGACCTATGGCTACACCTTC; cdr3_aa: CASSNDRTYGYTF
cdr3_length: 16; v_call: TRBV28; d_call: TRBD2; clone_size: .; j_call: TRBJ2-5; cdr3_nt: TGTGCCAGCAGCTTAATCATAGCGGGAGGGCAAGAGACCCAGTACTTC; cdr3_aa: CASSLIIAGGQETQYF
cdr3_length: 17; v_call: TRBV28; d_call: TRBD1; clone_size: once; j_call: TRBJ2-1; cdr3_nt: TGTGCCAGCAGTTTGGACAGGGAAACAGTCTCCTACAATGAGCAGTTCTTC; cdr3_aa: CASSLDRETVSYNEQFF
cdr3_length: 13; v_call: TRBV2; d_call: TRBD1; clone_size: .; j_call: TRBJ1-1; cdr3_nt: TGTGCCAGCGGGGACAGGGCAGACACTGAAGCTTTCTTT; cdr3_aa: CASGDRADTEAFF
cdr3_length: 10; v_call: TRBV6-5; d_call: .; clone_size: .; j_call: TRBJ1-2; cdr3_nt: TGTGCCAGCAGTTTAGCCCGCTACACCTTC; cdr3_aa: CASSLARYTF
cdr3_length: 17; v_call: TRBV19; d_call: .; clone_size: once; j_call: TRBJ2-7; cdr3_nt: TGTGCCAGTAGTCCCGGTCGGGCCTCTCGGGGGTCCTACGAGCAGTACTTC; cdr3_aa: CASSPGRASRGSYEQYF
cdr3_length: 15; v_call: TRBV28; d_call: TRBD1; clone_size: .; j_call: TRBJ1-2; cdr3_nt: TGTGCCAGCAGTGGCCGACAGGGAGGTACCTATGGCTACACCTTC; cdr3_aa: CASSGRQGGTYGYTF
cdr3_length: 14; v_call: TRBV12-2; d_call: .; clone_size: .; j_call: TRBJ1-5; cdr3_nt: TGTGCAAGTCGCTTCAGGGGTACAAATCAGCCCCAGCATTTT; cdr3_aa: CASRFRGTNQPQHF